The clone carrying this T cell receptor (beta chain) came up once. Antigen unknown. From germline, CDR1 is KGHSH and CDR2 LQKENI. The ends lost 6 bases at V and 4 bases at J; junction bases unmatched: 15. This CDR3 is 17 amino acids long. The data were obtained in a study of post-analysis software for immune sequencing data. Overall study findings and caveats: Five or six TRBV segments were significantly more frequent in patients than in controls. TRBV5-6, TRBV5-1 and TRBV20-1 were among these segments.

The library was made from cDNA and included unique molecular identifiers. MiXCR was run by TCRdb on the PCR reads, yielding one entry per CDR3 protein. The table shows a few hundred thousand distinct CDR3 sequences, with around 40% occurring only once. The sequence was obtained from a girl under 18 with multiple sclerosis. The chain is built from TRBV18 and TRBJ2-7; 10 bases are shared with TRBD1. The sample consisted of blood. CDR3 bases: TGTGCCAGCTCCGGGACAGGGGAGACCGGAACCTTTTACGAGCAGTACTTC. Its protein product is CASSGTGETGTFYEQYF.